In its sample, the clone carrying this T cell receptor beta chain was seen a few times. The antigen remains undetermined. This entry comes from a study of T-cell memory formation after mild COVID-19. Each CDR3 protein is one row after TCRdb ran MiXCR on the 5' RACE reads. The repertoire holds approximately 60,000 distinct CDR3 sequences, with roughly 9.9% as singletons. Study-level results: A subset of responding clones appeared in pre-infection memory, suggesting cross-reactive memory joined.

The specimen sequenced was PBMCs or a T cell subset sorted from them (not recorded which). This TCR was sampled from a man between 18 and 29 years old who had mild COVID-19 (a few samples of this study predate the infection). Cell type and time point are not known.

CDR3 nucleotides: TGTGCCAGCAGCTCAAACTCGGGCTACGAGCAGTACTTC. It is translated as CASSSNSGYEQYF. J is TRBJ2-7 and V is TRBV11-3; no clear D gene. Per germline, CDR1 SGHNT and CDR2 YENEEA. Deletions cut 4 bases from V and 3 bases from J, with 10 bases between. The CDR3 consists of 13 residues. Full variable domain (rest looked up from reference TRBV11-3 and TRBJ2-7): EAGVVQSPRYKIIEKKQPVAFWCNPISGHNTLYWYLQNLGQGPELLIRYENEEAVDDSQLPKDRFSAERLKGVDSTLKIQPAELGDSAVYLCASSSNSGYEQYFGPGTRLTVT.